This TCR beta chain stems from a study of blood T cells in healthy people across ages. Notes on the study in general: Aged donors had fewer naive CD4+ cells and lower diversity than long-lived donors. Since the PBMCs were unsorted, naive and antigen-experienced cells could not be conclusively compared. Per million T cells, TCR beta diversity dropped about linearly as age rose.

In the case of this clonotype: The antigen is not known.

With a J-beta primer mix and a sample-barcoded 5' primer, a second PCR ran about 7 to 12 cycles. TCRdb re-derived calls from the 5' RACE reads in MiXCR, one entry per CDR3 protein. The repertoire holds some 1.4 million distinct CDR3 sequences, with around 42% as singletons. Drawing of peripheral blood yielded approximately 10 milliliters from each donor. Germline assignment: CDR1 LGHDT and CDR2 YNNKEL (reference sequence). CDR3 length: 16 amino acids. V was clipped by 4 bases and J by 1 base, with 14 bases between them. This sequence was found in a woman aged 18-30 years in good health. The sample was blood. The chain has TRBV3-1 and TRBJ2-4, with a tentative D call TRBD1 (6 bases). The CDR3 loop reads CASSLRGASAKNIQYF. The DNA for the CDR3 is TGTGCCAGCAGCCTCAGGGGCGCTTCGGCCAAAAACATTCAGTACTTC.